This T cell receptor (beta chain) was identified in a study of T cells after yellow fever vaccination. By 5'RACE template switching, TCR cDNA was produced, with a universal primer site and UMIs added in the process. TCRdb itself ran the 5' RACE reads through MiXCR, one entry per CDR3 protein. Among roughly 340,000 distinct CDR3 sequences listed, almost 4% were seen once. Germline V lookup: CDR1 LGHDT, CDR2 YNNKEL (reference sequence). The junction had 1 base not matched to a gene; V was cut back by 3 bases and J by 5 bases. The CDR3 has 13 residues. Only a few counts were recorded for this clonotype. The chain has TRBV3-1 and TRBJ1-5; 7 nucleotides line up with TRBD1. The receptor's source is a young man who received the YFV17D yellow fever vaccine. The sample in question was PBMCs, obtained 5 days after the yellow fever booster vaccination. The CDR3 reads CASSQGTDQPQHF. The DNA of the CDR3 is TGTGCCAGCAGCCAGGGGACAGATCAGCCCCAGCATTTT. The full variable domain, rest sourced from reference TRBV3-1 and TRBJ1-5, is DTAVSQTPKYLVTQMGNDKSIKCEQNLGHDTMYWYKQDSKKFLKIMFSYNNKELIINETVPNRFSPKSPDKAHLNLHINSLELGDSAVYFCASSQGTDQPQHFGDGTRLSIL.